The entry that follows covers one T cell receptor (beta chain) sequence. This sample stems from a study of blood T cell repertoires in COVID-19. On the study more broadly: T cells, B-cell-depleted T cells, or PBMCs supplied cDNA or gDNA.

V lost 0 bases to trimming and J lost 4 bases, with 18 bases between them. This CDR3 is built from 17 residues. Germline CDR1 LGHNA, CDR2 YNFKEQ. Only in-frame clones appear in the TCRdb table, and some are missing; sequencing was by immunoSEQ multiplex PCR. The sample holds 45,000 or so clones, roughly 80% seen once. The sample was peripheral blood. This clonotype originated in a man between 65 and 85 years old with acute or convalescent COVID-19. This rearrangement joins TRBV4-2 to TRBJ1-2; D gene ambiguous. This CDR3 is CASSQDLAGSRTYGYTF. Here the CDR3 DNA reads TGTGCCAGCAGCCAAGATCTGGCGGGGAGTCGGACCTATGGCTACACCTTC.